Presented here are 22 T cell receptor beta chains from one specimen sequenced in a study of human T cells and chemical hapten exposure (dated by TCRdb to 2020 to 2023). Library creation used RACE. TCRdb lists the instrument as NextSeq 500. TCRdb's own reprocessing of the public reads used fastp at Q25 and MiXCR and kept productive beta chains. Merged by CDR3 protein, the rows form single entries marked with the most common genes and DNA. This sample lists fewer than 400,000 distinct CDR3 sequences; around 7% were detected once. The ten top clones hold about 8% of the sample. Reading the label with the study, this specimen's time point is: patch test 1, 2 weeks after DPC sensitization. Reading the label with the study, this specimen's treatment or condition is: therapeutic diphenylcyclopropenone sensitization with weekly scalp DPC. Material: whole blood, obtained in connection with sensitization to the hapten diphenylcyclopropenone (DPC). The receptors derive from a woman under 30 with alopecia areata. Some clones in this sample may be carry-over from other donors' samples.

This chain joins TRBV7-2 and TRBJ1-5; 7 bases are a match to TRBD1. There are 15 residues in the CDR3. Germline CDR1 reads SGHTA; CDR2 reads FQGNSA. V lost 3 bases and J lost 5; bases outside the gene matches: 7. CDR3 nucleotide sequence: TGTGCCAGCAGCTTTTACCGGGACAGAGATCAGCCCCAGCATTTT. Translation gives CASSFYRDRDQPQHF.

This clonotype was observed many times. The chain employs TRBV7-6 and TRBJ1-4, with D uncertain. In germline, CDR1 is SGHVS, CDR2 FNYEAQ. This CDR3 is 13 amino acids long. With 1 base removed from V and 11 bases from J, the gap between germline ends came to 11 bases. The CDR3 DNA reads TGTGCCAGCAGCTTAGTGCCTACCGAGAAACTGTTTTTT. It yields the protein CASSLVPTEKLFF.

This chain links TRBV20-1 with TRBJ1-1, with D hard to call. Germline V gene sequence: CDR1 DFQATT, CDR2 SNEGSKA (reference sequence). CDR3 length: 11 amino acids. Deletions cut 6 bases from V and 0 bases from J, with 5 bases between. This CDR3 reads CSARLNTEAFF. CDR3 DNA: TGCAGTGCCCGCCTGAACACTGAAGCTTTCTTT.

The V and J genes are TRBV5-4 and TRBJ2-6; tentative D call: TRBD1 (5 bases). V was shortened by 2 bases and J by 0 bases, with 9 bases between the two germline ends. The CDR3 contains 16 residues. CDR1 and CDR2 (germline): SGHNT, YYREEE (reference sequence). CDR3 protein: CASSFERGSGANVLTF. CDR3 DNA sequence: TGTGCCAGCAGCTTTGAAAGGGGCTCTGGGGCCAACGTCCTGACTTTC.

This clonotype occurred many times. CDR3 in amino acids: CASSLSPGLQETQYF. The CDR3 region has the DNA TGCGCCAGCAGCTTGTCTCCAGGCCTCCAAGAGACCCAGTACTTC. The chain combines TRBV5-1 with TRBJ2-5; no definite D call. CDR3 size: 15 residues. Trimming pared 1 base from V and 1 base from J, leaving 11 bases between. CDR1 SGHRS and CDR2 YFSETQ come from the germline V gene.

This chain connects TRBV12-3 or TRBV12-4 to TRBJ1-4; D ambiguous. V was clipped by 5 bases and J by 5 bases, with 15 bases between them. This CDR3 has 15 residues. CDR3 amino acids: CASSVNGRKNEKLFF. The CDR3 DNA reads as TGTGCCAGCAGTGTTAATGGACGGAAGAATGAAAAACTGTTTTTT.

Only a few counts were recorded for this clonotype. This sequence joins TRBV12-3 or TRBV12-4 and TRBJ2-4; 7 bases are a match to TRBD1. The CDR3 is made up of 17 amino acids. V shed 3 bases, J shed 1 base, and the junction held 9 bases outside the gene matches. The CDR3 DNA reads as TGTGCCAGCAGTTTGTGGGACAGCGGCTCGGCCAAAAACATTCAGTACTTC. Protein: CASSLWDSGSAKNIQYF.

In its sample, this clonotype was seen a few times. This rearrangement joins TRBV3-1 to TRBJ2-1; 7 bases are shared with TRBD2. CDR1 and CDR2 from the germline V gene are LGHDT and YNNKEL (reference sequence). There are 13 residues in the CDR3. V trimming: 4 bases; J trimming: 10 bases; junction bases outside the gene matches: 7. The chain's CDR3 is CASSRQGAGEQFF. CDR3 DNA sequence: TGTGCCAGCAGCCGCCAGGGAGCGGGGGAGCAGTTCTTC.

This clonotype was counted a single time. J is TRBJ1-3 and V is TRBV7-6; TRBD1 matches 7 bases. The germline CDR1 and CDR2 sequences are SGHVS and FNYEAQ. The CDR3 length is 14 residues. Trimming took 3 bases from V and 4 from J; bases not matched to a gene: 3. The CDR3 sequence is CASSFPGQGNTIYF. The CDR3 nucleotides read TGTGCCAGCAGCTTTCCGGGACAGGGAAACACCATATATTTT.

This clonotype was recorded many times. The rearrangement links TRBV7-2 to TRBJ2-2; D tentatively fits TRBD1 or TRBD2 (6 bases each). Germline V lookup: CDR1 SGHTA, CDR2 FQGNSA. The CDR3 runs to 17 residues. The V end was cut by 3 bases, the J end by 0 bases, with 14 bases between. CDR3 residues: CASSLGAGYPNTGELFF. The CDR3 DNA reads TGTGCCAGCAGCTTGGGGGCGGGATACCCGAACACCGGGGAGCTGTTTTTT.

This rearrangement joins TRBV20-1 to TRBJ1-4; D is undetermined. The CDR3 consists of 12 residues. CDR1 and CDR2 (germline): DFQATT, SNEGSKA (reference sequence). V shed 5 bases and J shed 5 bases, with 9 bases lying between them. The CDR3, as DNA: TGCAGTGCTCGCAGACGGAATGAAAAACTGTTTTTT. Its translation is CSARRRNEKLFF.

This clonotype was seen only a few times. The CDR3 DNA reads TGTGCCAGCAGCCACGACAGGAGGGGTCAGCCCCAGCATTTT. Translation: CASSHDRRGQPQHF. The chain uses TRBV6-2 or TRBV6-3 and TRBJ1-5; perhaps TRBD1 as D (6 bases). This CDR3 spans 14 amino acids. Per the germline V gene, CDR1 is MNHEY and CDR2 is SVGEGT. V lost 6 bases and J lost 6, with 15 bases in between.

The V gene is TRBV4-1, the J gene TRBJ1-4, with no clear D. Germline CDR1 MGHRA, CDR2 YSYEKL. This CDR3 is 14 amino acids long. V dropped 4 bases and J dropped 4 bases, with 10 bases sitting between them. The DNA of the CDR3 is TGCGCCAGCAGCCTTCAGCCTCTTAATGAAAAACTGTTTTTT. This sequence encodes CASSLQPLNEKLFF.

V is TRBV6-1 and J is TRBJ2-7; tentative D call: TRBD1 (6 bases). The CDR3 spans 14 residues. V was pared by 8 bases and J by 4 bases, with 18 bases between. CDR1 and CDR2 (germline): MNHNS, SASEGT. Here the CDR3 reads CASGETGQGYEQYF. The DNA of the CDR3 is TGTGCCAGCGGAGAAACAGGGCAGGGATACGAGCAGTACTTC.

J is TRBJ2-2 and V is TRBV2; 9 positions agree with TRBD2. The CDR3 consists of 16 residues. Per the germline V gene, CDR1 is SNHLY and CDR2 is FYNNEI. After removal of 4 bases from V and 1 base from J, the junction contained 4 bases not matched to a gene. The CDR3 nucleotides are TGTGCCAGCAGTGTCCGGACTAGCGTGAACACCGGGGAGCTGTTTTTT. Encoded protein: CASSVRTSVNTGELFF.

This chain joins TRBV12-3 or TRBV12-4 and TRBJ2-5; D possibly uses TRBD1 or TRBD2 (6 bases each). This CDR3 is 15 amino acids long. Trimming removed 5 bases at V and 4 bases at J, with 17 bases between. This CDR3 reads CASSQRGAHGETQYF. CDR3 DNA: TGTGCCAGCAGTCAAAGGGGGGCCCACGGAGAGACCCAGTACTTC.

The genes are TRBV4-3 and TRBJ1-6, with D perhaps matching TRBD1 (6 bases). CDR3 length equals 15 residues. Germline V gives CDR1 LGHNA, CDR2 YSLEER. V shed 0 bases and J shed 8 bases, with 11 bases lying between them. For the CDR3, the DNA is TGCGCCAGCAGCCAAGAACGGGGGCTGGATTCACCCCTCCACTTT. Translation gives CASSQERGLDSPLHF.

The chain couples TRBV6-6 to TRBJ1-5, with D possibly being TRBD1 (5 bases). The CDR3 runs 14 residues. V lost 2 bases and J lost 4, with 9 bases in between. Germline values: CDR1 MNHNY, CDR2 SVGAGI (reference sequence). The CDR3 nucleotides are TGTGCCAGCAGTTACGAAGGGACGAATCAGCCCCAGCATTTT. Translating gives CASSYEGTNQPQHF.

This clonotype has a count of ten or more. The genes are TRBV9 and TRBJ1-4, with 10 bases that match TRBD1. This CDR3 contains 16 residues. With 2 bases clipped from V and 4 bases from J, the junction kept 5 bases outside the gene matches. Germline loops: CDR1 SGDLS, CDR2 YYNGEE. DNA for the CDR3: TGTGCCAGCAGCGTGTCGACAGGGGGCAATAATGAAAAACTGTTTTTT. This gives the protein CASSVSTGGNNEKLFF. The full variable domain, with the rest looked up from reference TRBV9 and TRBJ1-4, is DSGVTQTPKHLITATGQRVTLRCSPRSGDLSVYWYQQSLDQGLQFLIQYYNGEERAKGNILERFSAQQFPDLHSELNLSSLELGDSALYFCASSVSTGGNNEKLFFGSGTQLSVL.

The chain couples TRBV27 to TRBJ1-6; TRBD1 is a possible D gene (5 bases). The CDR3 extends over 15 amino acids. CDR1 is MNHEY, CDR2 SMNVEV, per germline (reference sequence). V gave up 6 bases and J gave up 8 bases, with 17 bases separating them. The CDR3 spells CASRGEVIRDSPLHF. For the CDR3, the DNA is TGTGCCAGCAGGGGGGAGGTAATCCGGGATTCACCCCTCCACTTT.

This clonotype was seen ten or more times. This chain joins TRBV10-3 and TRBJ1-5; no definite D call. Germline V gene sequence: CDR1 ENHRY, CDR2 SYGVKD. The CDR3 runs to 14 residues. V was pared by 5 bases and J by 1 base, with 9 bases between. CDR3 coding DNA: TGTGCCATCAGTCCGCCAGGCAGCAATCAGCCCCAGCATTTT. Amino acid sequence: CAISPPGSNQPQHF.

This clonotype appeared a few times. This sequence joins TRBV29-1 and TRBJ1-1, with TRBD1 matching 8 bases. Trimming at V came to 3 bases and at J to 7 bases, leaving 10 bases not matched to a gene. The CDR3 is 14 residues long. CDR1 is SQVTM and CDR2 is ANQGSEA in the germline V gene. The CDR3 DNA follows: TGCAGCGTTGAGGCGGGACAGGCGAGAGTTGAAGCTTTCTTT. Its protein product is CSVEAGQARVEAFF.